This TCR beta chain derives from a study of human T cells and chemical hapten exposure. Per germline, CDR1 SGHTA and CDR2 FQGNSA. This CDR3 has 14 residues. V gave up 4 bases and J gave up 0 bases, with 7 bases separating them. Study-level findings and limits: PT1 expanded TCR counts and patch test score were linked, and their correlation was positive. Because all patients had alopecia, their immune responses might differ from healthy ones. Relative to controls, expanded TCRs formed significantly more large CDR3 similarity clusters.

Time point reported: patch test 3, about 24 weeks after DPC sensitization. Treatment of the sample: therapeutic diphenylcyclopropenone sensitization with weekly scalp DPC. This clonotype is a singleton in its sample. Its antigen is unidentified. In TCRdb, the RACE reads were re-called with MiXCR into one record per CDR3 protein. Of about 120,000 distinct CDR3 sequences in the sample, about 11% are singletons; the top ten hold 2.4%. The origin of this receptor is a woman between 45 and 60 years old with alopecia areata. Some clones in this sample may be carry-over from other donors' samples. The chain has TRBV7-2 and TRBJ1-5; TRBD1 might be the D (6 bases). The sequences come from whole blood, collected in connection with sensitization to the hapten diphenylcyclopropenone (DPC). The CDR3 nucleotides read TGTGCCAGCAGCTGGGACATTAGCAATCAGCCCCAGCATTTT. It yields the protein CASSWDISNQPQHF.